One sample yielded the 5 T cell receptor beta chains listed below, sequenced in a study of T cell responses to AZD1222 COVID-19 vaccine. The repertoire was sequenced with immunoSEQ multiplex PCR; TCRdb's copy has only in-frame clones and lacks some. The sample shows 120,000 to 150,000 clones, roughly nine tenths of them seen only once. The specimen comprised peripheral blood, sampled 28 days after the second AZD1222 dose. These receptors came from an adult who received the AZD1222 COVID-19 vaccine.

CDR3 in DNA: TGTGCCAGCAGTGAGAACCCGGTGGGCACTGAAGCTTTCTTT. This gives the protein CASSENPVGTEAFF. The chain combines TRBV2 with TRBJ1-1; D uncertain. Germline loops: CDR1 SNHLY, CDR2 FYNNEI. The ends were cut back, 3 bases at V and 4 bases at J, with 12 bases in the middle. The CDR3 sequence is 14 residues long. The variable domain in full, with the rest retrieved from reference TRBV2 and TRBJ1-1, is EPEVTQTPSHQVTQMGQEVILRCVPISNHLYFYWYRQILGQKVEFLVSFYNNEISEKSEIFDDQFSVERPDGSNFTLKIRSTKLEDSAMYFCASSENPVGTEAFFGQGTRLTVV.

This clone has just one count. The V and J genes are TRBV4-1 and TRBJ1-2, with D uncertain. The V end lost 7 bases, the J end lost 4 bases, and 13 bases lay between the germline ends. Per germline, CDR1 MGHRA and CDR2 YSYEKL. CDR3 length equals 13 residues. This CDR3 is CASNLPGTYGYTF. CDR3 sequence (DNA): TGCGCCAGCAATCTGCCGGGCACCTATGGCTACACCTTC.

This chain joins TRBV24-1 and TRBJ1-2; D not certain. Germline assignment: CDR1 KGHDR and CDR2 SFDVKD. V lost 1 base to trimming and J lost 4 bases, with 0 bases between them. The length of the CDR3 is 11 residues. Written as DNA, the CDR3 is TGTGCCACCAGTGATTTCTATGGCTACACCTTC. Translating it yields CATSDFYGYTF.

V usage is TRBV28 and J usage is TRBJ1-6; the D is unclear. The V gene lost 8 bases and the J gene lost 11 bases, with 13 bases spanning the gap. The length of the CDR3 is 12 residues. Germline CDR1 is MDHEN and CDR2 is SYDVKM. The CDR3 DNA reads TGTGCCAGCGGGGTAGTGGACGCACCCCTCCACTTT. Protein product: CASGVVDAPLHF.

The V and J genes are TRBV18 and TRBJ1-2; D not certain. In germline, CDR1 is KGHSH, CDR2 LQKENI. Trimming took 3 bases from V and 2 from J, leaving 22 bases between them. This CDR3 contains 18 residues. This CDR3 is CASSPDHGGRTLNYGYTF. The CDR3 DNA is TGTGCCAGCTCACCTGACCACGGAGGCAGGACCTTAAACTATGGCTACACCTTC.